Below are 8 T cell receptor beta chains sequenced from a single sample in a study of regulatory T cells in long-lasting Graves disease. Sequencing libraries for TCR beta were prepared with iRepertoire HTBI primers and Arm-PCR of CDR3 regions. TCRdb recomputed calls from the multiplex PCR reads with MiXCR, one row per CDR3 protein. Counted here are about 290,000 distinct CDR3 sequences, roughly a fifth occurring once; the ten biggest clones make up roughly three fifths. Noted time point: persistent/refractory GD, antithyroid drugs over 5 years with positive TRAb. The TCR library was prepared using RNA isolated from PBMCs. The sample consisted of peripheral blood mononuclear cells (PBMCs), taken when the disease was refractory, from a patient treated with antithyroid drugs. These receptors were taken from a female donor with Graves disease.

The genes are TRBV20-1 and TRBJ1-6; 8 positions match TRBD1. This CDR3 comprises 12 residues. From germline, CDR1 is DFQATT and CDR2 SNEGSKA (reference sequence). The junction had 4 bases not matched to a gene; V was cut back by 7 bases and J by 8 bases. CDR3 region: CSVDRGDSPLHF. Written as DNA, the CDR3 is TGCAGTGTCGACAGGGGAGATTCACCCCTCCACTTT.

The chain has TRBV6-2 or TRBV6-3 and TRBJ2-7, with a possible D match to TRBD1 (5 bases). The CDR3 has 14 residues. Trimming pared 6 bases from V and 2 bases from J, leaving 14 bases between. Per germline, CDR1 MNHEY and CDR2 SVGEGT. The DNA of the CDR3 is TGTGCCAGCAGCGTAGCCAGACAGACCTACGAGCAGTACTTC. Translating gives CASSVARQTYEQYF.

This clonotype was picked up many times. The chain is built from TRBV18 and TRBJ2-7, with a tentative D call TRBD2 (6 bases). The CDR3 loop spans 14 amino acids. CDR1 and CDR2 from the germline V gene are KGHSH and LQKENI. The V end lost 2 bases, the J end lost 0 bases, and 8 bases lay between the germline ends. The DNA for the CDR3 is TGTGCCAGCTCACCAGGGAGGACCTCCTACGAGCAGTACTTC. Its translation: CASSPGRTSYEQYF. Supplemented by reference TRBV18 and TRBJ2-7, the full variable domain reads NAGVMQNPRHLVRRRGQEARLRCSPMKGHSHVYWYRQLPEEGLKFMVYLQKENIIDESGMPKERFSAEFPKEGPSILRIQQVVRGDSAAYFCASSPGRTSYEQYFGPGTRLTVT.

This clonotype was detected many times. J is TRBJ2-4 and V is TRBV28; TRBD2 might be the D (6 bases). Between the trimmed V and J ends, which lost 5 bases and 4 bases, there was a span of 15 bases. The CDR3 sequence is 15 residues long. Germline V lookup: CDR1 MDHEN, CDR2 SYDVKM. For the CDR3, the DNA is TGTGCCAGCAGTCTCGCGGGGCTCTTTAAAAACATTCAGTACTTC. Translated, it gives CASSLAGLFKNIQYF. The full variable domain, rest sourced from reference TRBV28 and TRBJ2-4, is DVKVTQSSRYLVKRTGEKVFLECVQDMDHENMFWYRQDPGLGLRLIYFSYDVKMKEKGDIPEGYSVSREKKERFSLILESASTNQTSMYLCASSLAGLFKNIQYFGAGTRLSVL.

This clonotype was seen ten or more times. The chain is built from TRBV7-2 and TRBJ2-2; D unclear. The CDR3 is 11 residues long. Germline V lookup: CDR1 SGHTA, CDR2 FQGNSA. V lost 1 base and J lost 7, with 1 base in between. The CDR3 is CASSLVGELFF. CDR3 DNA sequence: TGTGCCAGCAGCTTAGTCGGGGAGCTGTTTTTT. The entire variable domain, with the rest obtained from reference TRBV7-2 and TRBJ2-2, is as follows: GAGVSQSPSNKVTEKGKDVELRCDPISGHTALYWYRQSLGQGLEFLIYFQGNSAPDKSGLPSDRFSAERTGGSVSTLTIQRTQQEDSAVYLCASSLVGELFFGEGSRLTVL.

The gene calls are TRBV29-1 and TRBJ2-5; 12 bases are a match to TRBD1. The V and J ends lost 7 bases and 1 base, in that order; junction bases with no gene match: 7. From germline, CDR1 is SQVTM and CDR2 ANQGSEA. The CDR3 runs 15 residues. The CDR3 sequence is CSANRDRGRQETQYF. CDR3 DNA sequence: TGCAGCGCCAACCGGGACAGGGGGCGCCAAGAGACCCAGTACTTC.

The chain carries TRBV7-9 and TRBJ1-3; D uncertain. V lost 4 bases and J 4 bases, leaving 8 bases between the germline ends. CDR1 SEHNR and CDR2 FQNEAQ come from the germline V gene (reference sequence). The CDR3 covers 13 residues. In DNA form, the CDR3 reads TGTGCCAGCAGCTCTCTACAGGGAAACACCATATATTTT. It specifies CASSSLQGNTIYF. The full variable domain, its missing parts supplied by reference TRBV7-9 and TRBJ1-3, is DTGVSQNPRHKITKRGQNVTFRCDPISEHNRLYWYRQTLGQGPEFLTYFQNEAQLEKSRLLSDRFSAERPKGSFSTLEIQRTEQGDSAMYLCASSSLQGNTIYFGEGSWLTVV.

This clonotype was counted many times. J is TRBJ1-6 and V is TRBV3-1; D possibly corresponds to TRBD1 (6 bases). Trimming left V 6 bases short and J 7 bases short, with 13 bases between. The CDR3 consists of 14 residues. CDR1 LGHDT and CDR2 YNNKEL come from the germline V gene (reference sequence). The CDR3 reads CASRRTETNSPLHF. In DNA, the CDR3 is TGTGCCAGCAGACGGACAGAGACCAATTCACCCCTCCACTTT. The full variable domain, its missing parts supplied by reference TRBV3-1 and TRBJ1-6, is DTAVSQTPKYLVTQMGNDKSIKCEQNLGHDTMYWYKQDSKKFLKIMFSYNNKELIINETVPNRFSPKSPDKAHLNLHINSLELGDSAVYFCASRRTETNSPLHFGNGTRLTVT.